This record covers a single T cell receptor beta chain. Its antigen is unknown. Other DNA sequences in the same sample also yield this CDR3. The CDR3 contains 12 residues. V lost 4 bases, J lost 3 bases, and 5 bases lay in between. CDR1 and CDR2 from the germline V gene are ENHRY and SYGVKD. Assay: immunoSEQ multiplex PCR; the TCRdb copy retains only in-frame clones and omits some. The sample has around 2.5 million clones, 93% seen once. This sample was taken from a study of shared clonotypes between healthy human individuals. Study-wide results and limits: A generally larger estimated richness was seen in naive subsets than in memory subsets.

The clonotype was recovered from a man in his late teens or twenties in good health. Some clones in this sample may be carry-over from other donors' samples. The V and J genes are TRBV10-3 and TRBJ2-3; D is possibly TRBD2 (5 bases). The material sequenced was naive CD4+ T cells from PBMCs. Subset in this sample: CD45RA+ positively selected. The CDR3 spells CAISGGTDTQYF. In DNA form, the CDR3 reads TGTGCCATCAGTGGAGGGACAGATACGCAGTATTTT.